This entry concerns a single T cell receptor beta chain. Its specificity is unknown. These data come from a study of OX40 agonist ivuxolimab in advanced cancers. Study details: People in dose escalation had one of these cancers: hepatocellular carcinoma, melanoma, renal cell or head and neck cancer. A partial response was reached by three patients: one with hepatocellular carcinoma and two with cutaneous melanoma. At around 81% male, the cohort had a mean age of approximately 60 years, ranging from about 20 to 79. Study-wide results and limits: CD4+ T cells averaged fewer expanded clones than CD8+ T cells.

The CDR3 consists of 14 residues. Germline V gene data show CDR1 as MDHEN and CDR2 as SYDVKM. V was cut by 2 bases and J by 7 bases, with 14 bases left in between. Here immunoSEQ multiplex PCR was the method, and the copy in TCRdb shows in-frame clones only, minus some. The sample lists over 100,000 clones; more than 80% were seen once. The genes are TRBV28 and TRBJ1-1; no clear D. The receptor comes from an adult with an advanced solid tumor such as melanoma, head and neck, liver or kidney cancer. The sequenced sample was CD4+ or CD8+ T cells sorted from blood, obtained in a trial of the OX40 agonist ivuxolimab. The CDR3 loop is CASSLVRPANEAFF. The CDR3 region has the DNA TGTGCCAGCAGTTTAGTTCGGCCCGCGAATGAAGCTTTCTTT.